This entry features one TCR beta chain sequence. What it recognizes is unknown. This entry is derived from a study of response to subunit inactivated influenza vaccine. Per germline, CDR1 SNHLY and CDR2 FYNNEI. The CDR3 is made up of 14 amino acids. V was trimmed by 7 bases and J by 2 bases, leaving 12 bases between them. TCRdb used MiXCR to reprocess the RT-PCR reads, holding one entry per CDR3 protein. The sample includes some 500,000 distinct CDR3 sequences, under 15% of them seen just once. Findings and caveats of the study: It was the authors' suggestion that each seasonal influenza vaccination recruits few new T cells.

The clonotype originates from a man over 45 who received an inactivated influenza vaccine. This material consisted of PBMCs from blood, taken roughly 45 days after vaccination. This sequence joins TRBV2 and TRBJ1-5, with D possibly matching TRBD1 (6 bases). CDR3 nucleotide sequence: TGTGCCAGCAACCTAGGGGGGGGCAATCAGCCCCAGCATTTT. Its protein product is CASNLGGGNQPQHF.